This T cell receptor beta chain derives from a study of blood T cell repertoires in COVID-19. The table lists this clone with a few counts. Sequencing was performed with immunoSEQ multiplex PCR; in TCRdb, only in-frame clones are kept and a portion is missing. The sample shows about 210,000 clones, more than 80% of them seen only once. The CDR3 length is 16 residues. Germline CDR1 reads KGHSH; CDR2 reads LQKENI. The V segment lost 3 bases and the J segment 3 bases; nucleotides outside the gene matches: 8. Donors in Cohort 3 who had recovered were those with two negative PCRs, healthcare professional clearance, or resolution of their symptoms.

The receptor was derived from a man between 35 and 55 years old who had recovered from COVID-19. The rearrangement links TRBV18 to TRBJ2-7; 10 bases line up with TRBD1. Sequences were obtained from PBMCs or T cells enriched from blood (not recorded which). The CDR3 region is CASSPLGGTGDYEQYF. The CDR3 region has the DNA TGTGCCAGCTCACCTCTAGGAGGGACAGGGGACTACGAGCAGTACTTC.